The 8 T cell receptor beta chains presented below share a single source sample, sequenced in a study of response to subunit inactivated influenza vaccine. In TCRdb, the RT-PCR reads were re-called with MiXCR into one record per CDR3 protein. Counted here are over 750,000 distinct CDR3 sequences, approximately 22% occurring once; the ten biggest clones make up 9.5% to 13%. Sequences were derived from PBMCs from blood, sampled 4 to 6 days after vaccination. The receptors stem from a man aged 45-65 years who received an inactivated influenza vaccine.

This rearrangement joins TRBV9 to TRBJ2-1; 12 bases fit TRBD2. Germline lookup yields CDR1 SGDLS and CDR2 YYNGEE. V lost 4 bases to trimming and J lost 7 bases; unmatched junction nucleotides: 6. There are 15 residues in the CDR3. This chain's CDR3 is CASSTSGRPGNEQFF. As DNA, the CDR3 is TGTGCCAGCAGCACTAGCGGGAGGCCAGGGAATGAGCAGTTCTTC.

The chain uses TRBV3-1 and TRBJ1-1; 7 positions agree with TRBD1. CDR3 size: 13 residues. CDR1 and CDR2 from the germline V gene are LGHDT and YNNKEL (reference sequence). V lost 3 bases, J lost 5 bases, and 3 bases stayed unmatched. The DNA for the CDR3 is TGTGCCAGCAGCCAGACAGGGTATACTGAAGCTTTCTTT. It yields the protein CASSQTGYTEAFF.

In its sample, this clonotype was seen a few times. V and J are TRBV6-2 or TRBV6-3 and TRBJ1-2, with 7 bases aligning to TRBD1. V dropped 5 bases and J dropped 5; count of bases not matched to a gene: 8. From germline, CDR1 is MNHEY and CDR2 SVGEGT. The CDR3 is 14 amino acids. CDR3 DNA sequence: TGTGCCAGCAGTCCGGGACAGCTTGCTTATGGCTACACCTTC. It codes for CASSPGQLAYGYTF.

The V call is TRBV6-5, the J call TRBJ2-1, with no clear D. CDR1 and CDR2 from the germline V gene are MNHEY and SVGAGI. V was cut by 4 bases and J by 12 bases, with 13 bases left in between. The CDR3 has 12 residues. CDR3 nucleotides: TGTGCCAGCAGTTCCTCCCCTGGTGGGCAGTTCTTC. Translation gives CASSSSPGGQFF.

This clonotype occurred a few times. In DNA form, the CDR3 reads TGTGCCAGCAGCTTCACGACAGGGGGTTATCAGCCCCAGCATTTT. Translating gives CASSFTTGGYQPQHF. The genes are TRBV7-8 and TRBJ1-5; the match to TRBD1 covers 9 bases. The germline CDR1 and CDR2 sequences are SGHVS and FQNEAQ. The CDR3 spans 15 residues. Losses at the gene ends were 3 bases for V and 5 bases for J; bases not matched to a gene: 5.

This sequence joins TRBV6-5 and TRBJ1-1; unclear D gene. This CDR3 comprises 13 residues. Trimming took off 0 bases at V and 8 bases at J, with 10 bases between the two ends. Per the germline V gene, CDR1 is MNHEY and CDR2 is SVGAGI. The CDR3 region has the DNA TGTGCCAGCAGTTACTCCCTGGGTTGGGAAGCTTTCTTT. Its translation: CASSYSLGWEAFF.

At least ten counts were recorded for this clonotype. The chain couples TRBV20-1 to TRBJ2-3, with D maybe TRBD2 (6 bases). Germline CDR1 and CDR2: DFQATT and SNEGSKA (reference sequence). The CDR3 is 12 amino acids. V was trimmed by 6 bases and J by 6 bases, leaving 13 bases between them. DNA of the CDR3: TGCAGTGCGCTGGGACTCGGGGATACGCAGTATTTT. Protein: CSALGLGDTQYF.

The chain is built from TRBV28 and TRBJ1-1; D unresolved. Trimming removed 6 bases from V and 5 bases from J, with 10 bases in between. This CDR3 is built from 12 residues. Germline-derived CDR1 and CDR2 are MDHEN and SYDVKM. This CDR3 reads CASRWGGTEAFF. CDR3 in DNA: TGTGCCAGCAGATGGGGAGGGACTGAAGCTTTCTTT.